This T cell receptor beta chain was sequenced in a study of persistence of HIV-infected CD4 T cells (dated by TCRdb to 2018 to 2020). As for the study more broadly: CMV- and HIV-1 Gag-responding CD4+ T cells were isolated from ART-treated individuals so that antigen-driven clonal expansion of HIV-1-infected cells could be examined. Suppressive ART had been received by participants for a median of around eight years. The clonality of all cells in each sorted population was measured by TCRbeta sequencing, and the clonality of infected cells was measured by proviral sequencing. For the TCR cluster analysis across participants, 8 or 9 participants were included for CMV and more than 5 participants for Gag. Peripheral blood samples of up to about 180 mL were collected at multiple time points, except for a couple of participants, who underwent leukapheresis at a single time point.

TCRbeta repertoires were sequenced from genomic DNA with the immunoSEQ hsTCRB assay version 4 in survey mode. For TCRbeta sequencing, genomic DNA was diluted to about 10 ng/uL, with up to 1 ug used per sample. Concerning the study's data processing: TCRbeta data were analyzed in ImmunoSeq Analyzer 3.0, with diversity computed on productive nucleotide rearrangements. Using the Immunarch R package, the improved Chao index served to estimate lower-bound TCR diversity and the Gini coefficient served to estimate clonality. Different nucleotide rearrangements encoding the same CDR3beta amino acid sequence were treated as distinct clonotypes. Differential abundance analysis found TCRbeta sequences that were significantly enriched in antigen-responding cells compared with anti-CD3/anti-CD28-activated cells. Using predicted peptide-MHC specificity as the basis, GLIPH2 grouped TCRs into clusters, both for each participant individually and for the merged data sets that combined participants. What TCRdb holds here is the immuneACCESS table cut down to in-frame rearrangements. Part of the clones is not present; checked against another copy, under half of the missing clones reflect an unresolved V gene, and the others are unexplained. The D gene and trimming were derived from the DNA, and the V and J assignments and clone size from that table. Present in this sample are roughly 35,000 clones, 80% of which were seen just once. 1.5% to 2% of the sample lies in the top ten.

This sample's treatment or condition label indicates: suppressive antiretroviral therapy. Cells were stimulated with lysates of CMV-infected fibroblasts at 9 to 10 ug/mL. Memory CD4+ T cells that did not respond, being CD40L-negative, CD69-negative and CD45RO-high, were sorted as memory populations depleted of antigen-responding cells. Participants were HIV-1-infected adults who started suppressive ART during chronic infection. Participants had undetectable plasma HIV-1 RNA below 50 copies/mL for at least 4 years. To be included, a participant needed positive CMV serology and a CD4+ T cell count above 400 cells/uL. Before stimulation, PBMCs were isolated using density centrifugation and depleted of CD8+ T cells. For approximately 17 hours, CD8-depleted PBMCs were stimulated with anti-CD28/CD49d costimulation, a CD40-blocking antibody, and enfuvirtide, which was added to prevent new infections. Cells were sorted on a Beckman Coulter MoFlo Legacy or XDP sorter, with propidium iodide excluding dead cells. For samples with more than one million cells, genomic DNA was extracted with the QIAamp DNA Mini Kit, and for all other samples the Quick-DNA Microprep Kit was used.

The study at large found these results: Within the same sorted populations, how oligoclonal the TCRs were correlated with how oligoclonal the proviruses were. TCRbeta richness in CMV- and Gag-responding cells was significantly lower than in anti-CD3/anti-CD28-responding cells; CMV-responding cells had higher oligoclonality than CD3/CD28-stimulated and Gag-responding cells. Antigen-responding cells were enriched for degenerate expanded CDR3beta sequences, which suggests convergent selection of CD4+ responses to CMV and Gag. Few individuals were included in the study, and only a limited range of antigens was tested. Bulk TCR analyses could not be limited to the rare CMV-responding cells that actually contained HIV-1 proviruses.

This clone was counted only a few times. This clone's antigen is unknown. Base qualities are not at hand, and no much larger clone is one base apart. The CDR3 spans 14 residues, from the cysteine through the phenylalanine. Solely the CDR3 DNA is kept, with 42 bases framed from the first base. For CDR1 and CDR2, the germline V gene (reference sequence) lists LGHDT and YNNKEL. V is cut back by 3 bases and J by 4 bases, with 2 bases in the junction unmatched. The TCR was taken from an adult man with HIV who was CMV-seropositive. The sequence is built from TRBV3-1 (or the pseudogene TRBV3-2) and TRBJ2-2, with 7 bases aligning to TRBD2. Sequences were derived from CD4+ T cells sorted from PBMCs after roughly 20-hour stimulation, sampled from a patient who received antiretroviral therapy. The cell subset or site label, read with the paper, signifies: CD40L-CD69- CD45RO-high memory CD4 T cells not responding to CMV lysate. In nucleotides, the sequence is TGTGCCAGCAGCCAGAGGGAGGGCACCGGGGAGCTGTTTTTT. Translated, it reads CASSQREGTGELFF.